Listed below are T cell receptor beta chains from one sample, sequenced in a study of cytomegalovirus exposure and HLA in healthy donors. Sequencing used immunoSEQ multiplex PCR; TCRdb keeps in-frame clones, though not all of them. Of about 150,000 clones detected, around 80% appear once; the ten largest clones hold approximately 2.4%. The sequenced sample consisted of PBMCs. These receptors all come from a male donor in good health and CMV-seronegative. CDR3s include the opening cysteine and the closing phenylalanine or tryptophan. The D gene is left open where the match is weak. Some rows have no size entry. The others give once, few or many, or a class for an expanded clone.

NA	TRBV19	NA	TRBJ1-5	TGTGCCAGTATAGACAGAGTTTTAAGCAATCAGCCCCAGCATTTT	CASIDRVLSNQPQHF
NA	TRBV19	NA	TRBJ1-1	TGTGCCAGTACACTCAAGACTGAAGCTTTCTTT	CASTLKTEAFF
NA	TRBV4-3	NA	TRBJ2-1	TGCGCCAGCAGCCAAGACAGCTACAATGAGCAGTTCTTC	CASSQDSYNEQFF
TRBD2	TRBV9	NA	TRBJ2-1	TGTGCCAGCAGCGCGCAACCTCTAGCGGGAGTCTCCAATGAGCAGTTCTTC	CASSAQPLAGVSNEQFF
NA	TRBV7-8	NA	TRBJ1-1	TGTGCCAGCAGCTTAGGAGCAGGGCGCACTGAAGCTTTCTTT	CASSLGAGRTEAFF
NA	TRBV6-1	NA	TRBJ1-2	TGTGCCAGCAGTGAACTACAGGGCTTTGACTATGGCTACCCCTTC	CASSELQGFDYGYPF
NA	TRBV6-1	few	TRBJ1-1	TGTGCCAGCAGGGTTACAATTACGAACACTGAAGCTTTCTTT	CASRVTITNTEAFF
NA	TRBV4-3	NA	TRBJ2-1	TGCGCCAGCAGCCAAGATAAGGCAGGGATCTCCTACAATGAGCAGTTCTTC	CASSQDKAGISYNEQFF
NA	TRBV7-2	NA	TRBJ2-7	TGTGCCAGCAGAATGACAGGATCCTACGAGCAGTACTTC	CASRMTGSYEQYF
NA	TRBV4-2	NA	TRBJ2-3	TGTGCCAGCAGTCAAGATACCCTACCAGGGAATACGCAGTATTTT	CASSQDTLPGNTQYF
TRBD2	TRBV4-1	NA	TRBJ2-3	TGCGCCAGCAGCCACCAACTCACTAGCGGGGGAGCCGATACGCAGTATTTT	CASSHQLTSGGADTQYF
TRBD1	TRBV16	NA	TRBJ2-3	TGTGCCAGCAGCCAATCACGCTCAGGGACAGGGTCAGATACGCAGTATTTT	CASSQSRSGTGSDTQYF
NA	TRBV29-1	NA	TRBJ1-2	TGCAGCGTTGAGGGGGGGGGAGGGGTGCATGGCTACACCTTC	CSVEGGGGVHGYTF
NA	TRBV29-1	NA	TRBJ1-1	TGCAGCGTCCTTTCCTTATTGAGGGCGAACACTGAAGCTTTCTTT	CSVLSLLRANTEAFF
NA	TRBV19	NA	TRBJ1-2	TGTGCCAGTAGTACAACCGGGTCCTCTGGGGGCTACACCTTC	CASSTTGSSGGYTF